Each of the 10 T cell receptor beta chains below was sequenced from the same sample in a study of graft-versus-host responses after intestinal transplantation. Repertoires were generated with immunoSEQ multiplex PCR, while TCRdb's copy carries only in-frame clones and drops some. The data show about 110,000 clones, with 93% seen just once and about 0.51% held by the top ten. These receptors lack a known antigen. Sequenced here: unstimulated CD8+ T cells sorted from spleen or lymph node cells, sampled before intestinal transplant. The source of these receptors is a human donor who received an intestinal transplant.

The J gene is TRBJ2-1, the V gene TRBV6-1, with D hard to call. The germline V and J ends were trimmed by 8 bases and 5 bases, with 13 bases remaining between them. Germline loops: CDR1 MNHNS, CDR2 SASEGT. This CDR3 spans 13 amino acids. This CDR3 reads CASSRDANNEQFF. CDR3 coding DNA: TGTGCCAGCTCCCGCGACGCGAACAATGAGCAGTTCTTC.

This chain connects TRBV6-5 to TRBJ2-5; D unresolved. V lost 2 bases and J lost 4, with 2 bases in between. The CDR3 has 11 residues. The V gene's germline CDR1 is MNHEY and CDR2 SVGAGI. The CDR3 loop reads CASSYGETQYF. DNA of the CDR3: TGTGCCAGCAGTTACGGAGAGACCCAGTACTTC.

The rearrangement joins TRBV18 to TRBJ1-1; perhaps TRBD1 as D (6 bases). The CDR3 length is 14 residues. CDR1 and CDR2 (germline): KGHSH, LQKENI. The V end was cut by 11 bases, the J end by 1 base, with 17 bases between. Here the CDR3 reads CAGTGADSNTEAFF. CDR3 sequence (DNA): TGTGCCGGCACGGGGGCCGATTCGAACACTGAAGCTTTCTTT.

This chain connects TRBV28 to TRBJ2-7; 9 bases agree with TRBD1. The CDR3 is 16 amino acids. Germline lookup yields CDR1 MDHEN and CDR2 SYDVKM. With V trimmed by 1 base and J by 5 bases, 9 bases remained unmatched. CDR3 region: CASSLYMGQGVNEQYF. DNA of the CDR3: TGTGCCAGCAGTTTATATATGGGACAGGGAGTCAACGAGCAGTACTTC.

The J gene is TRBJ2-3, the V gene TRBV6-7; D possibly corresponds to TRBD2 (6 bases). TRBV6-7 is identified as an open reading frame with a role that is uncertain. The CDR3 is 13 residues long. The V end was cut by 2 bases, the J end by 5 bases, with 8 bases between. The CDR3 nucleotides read TGTGCCAGCAGTTACGAAGCGGGAGATACGCAGTATTTT. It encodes CASSYEAGDTQYF.

CDR3 nucleotides: TGTGCCAGCAGCCAAGATCTTTTCTACAATGAGCAGTTCTTC. It is translated as CASSQDLFYNEQFF. This chain uses TRBV14 with TRBJ2-1; D is uncertain. This CDR3 region has 14 residues. With 0 bases removed from V and 3 bases from J, the gap between germline ends came to 6 bases. CDR1 SGHDN and CDR2 FVKESK come from the germline V gene. The full variable domain, its missing parts supplied by reference TRBV14 and TRBJ2-1, is EAGVTQFPSHSVIEKGQTVTLRCDPISGHDNLYWYRRVMGKEIKFLLHFVKESKQDESGMPNNRFLAERTGGTYSTLKVQPAELEDSGVYFCASSQDLFYNEQFFGPGTRLTVL.

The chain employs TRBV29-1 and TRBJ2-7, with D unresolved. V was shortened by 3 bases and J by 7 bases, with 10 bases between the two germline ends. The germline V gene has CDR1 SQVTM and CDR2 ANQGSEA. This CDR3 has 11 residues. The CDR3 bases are TGCAGCGTTGACTTTAATGGGGAGCAGTACTTC. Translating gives CSVDFNGEQYF.

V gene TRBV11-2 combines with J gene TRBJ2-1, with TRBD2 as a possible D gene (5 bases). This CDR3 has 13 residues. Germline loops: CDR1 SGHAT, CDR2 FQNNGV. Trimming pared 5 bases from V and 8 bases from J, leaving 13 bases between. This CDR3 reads CASSTITRDEQFF. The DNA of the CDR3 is TGTGCCAGCAGCACTATAACGCGGGATGAGCAGTTCTTC.

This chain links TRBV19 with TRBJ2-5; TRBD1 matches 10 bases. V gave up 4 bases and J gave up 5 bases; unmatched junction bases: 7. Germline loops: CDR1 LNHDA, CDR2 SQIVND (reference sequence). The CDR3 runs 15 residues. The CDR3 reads CASSTSAGQGETQYF. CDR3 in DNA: TGTGCCAGTAGTACTTCCGCGGGACAGGGGGAGACCCAGTACTTC.

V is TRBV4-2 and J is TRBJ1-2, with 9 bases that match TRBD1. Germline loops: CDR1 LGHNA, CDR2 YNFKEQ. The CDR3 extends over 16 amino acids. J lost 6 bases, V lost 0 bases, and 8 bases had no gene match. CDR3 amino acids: CASSQDSQDRGNGYTF. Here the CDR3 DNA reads TGTGCCAGCAGCCAAGATTCCCAGGACAGGGGTAATGGCTACACCTTC.